A selection of T cell receptor beta chains follows, all from one sample in a study of T cell clonotyping in hematopoietic cell transplantation. Sequencing used immunoSEQ multiplex PCR; TCRdb keeps in-frame clones, though not all of them. This table has roughly 27,000 clones, approximately 94% appearing once. Sequenced sample: peripheral blood mononuclear cells. The receptors come from a man in his fifties in good health. Some clones in this sample may be carry-over from other donors' samples. Each CDR3 is given with its conserved first and last residue. A D gene is named only where the DNA matches it firmly.

d_call: TRBD1
j_call: TRBJ2-2
v_call: TRBV5-1
cdr3_aa: CASSYRDRGTGELFF
cdr3_nt: TGCGCCAGCAGTTACCGGGACAGGGGCACCGGGGAGCTGTTTTTT

d_call: NA
j_call: TRBJ1-4
v_call: TRBV5-1
cdr3_aa: CASSSNEGPNEKLFF
cdr3_nt: TGCGCCAGCAGCTCAAACGAGGGTCCCAATGAAAAACTGTTTTTT

d_call: NA
j_call: TRBJ1-2
v_call: TRBV28
cdr3_aa: CASRISLNYTF
cdr3_nt: TGTGCCAGCAGGATCAGTCTCAACTACACCTTC

d_call: NA
j_call: TRBJ2-4
v_call: TRBV9
cdr3_aa: CASSVAAGLAKNIQYF
cdr3_nt: TGTGCCAGCAGCGTAGCGGCGGGTTTAGCCAAAAACATTCAGTACTTC

d_call: NA
j_call: TRBJ1-6
v_call: TRBV6-1
cdr3_aa: CASSENPLTPYNSPLHF
cdr3_nt: TGTGCCAGCAGTGAAAACCCCTTGACCCCCTATAATTCACCCCTCCACTTT

d_call: NA
j_call: TRBJ1-6
v_call: TRBV5-6
cdr3_aa: CASSPRGAYNSPLHF
cdr3_nt: TGTGCCAGCAGCCCACGGGGGGCATATAATTCACCCCTCCACTTT

d_call: NA
j_call: TRBJ1-2
v_call: TRBV5-8
cdr3_aa: CASSPEGIYGYTF
cdr3_nt: TGTGCCAGCAGCCCTGAGGGGATTTATGGCTACACCTTC

d_call: NA
j_call: TRBJ2-7
v_call: TRBV30
cdr3_aa: CAWSVDRNLYF
cdr3_nt: TGTGCCTGGAGTGTGGACCGCAACCTGTACTTC

d_call: NA
j_call: TRBJ1-2
v_call: TRBV4-3
cdr3_aa: CASSLKGGPVGYGYTF
cdr3_nt: TGCGCCAGCAGCCTGAAGGGGGGCCCAGTAGGTTATGGCTACACCTTC

d_call: NA
j_call: TRBJ1-1
v_call: TRBV29-1
cdr3_aa: CSVEGGPRNVLLNTEAFF
cdr3_nt: TGCAGCGTTGAAGGGGGACCGCGGAATGTCCTTTTGAACACTGAAGCTTTCTTT

d_call: NA
j_call: TRBJ1-2
v_call: TRBV10-3
cdr3_aa: CANQLKRKTNSISNYGYTF
cdr3_nt: TGTGCCAACCAACTTAAAAGGAAAACAAACTCTATTAGTAACTATGGCTACACCTTC

d_call: TRBD1
j_call: TRBJ1-5
v_call: TRBV5-1
cdr3_aa: CASSVTGGGNQPQHF
cdr3_nt: TGCGCCAGCAGCGTCACAGGGGGCGGCAATCAGCCCCAGCATTTT

d_call: NA
j_call: TRBJ2-7
v_call: TRBV18
cdr3_aa: CASSPEDDPGGEQYF
cdr3_nt: TGTGCCAGCTCACCAGAGGATGACCCCGGAGGGGAGCAGTACTTC

d_call: TRBD1
j_call: TRBJ1-4
v_call: TRBV2
cdr3_aa: CASTDRSNEKLFF
cdr3_nt: TGTGCCAGCACGGACAGGTCTAATGAAAAACTGTTTTTT

d_call: TRBD2
j_call: TRBJ2-4
v_call: TRBV7-2
cdr3_aa: CASSLAGTSESKNIQYF
cdr3_nt: TGTGCCAGCAGCTTAGCGGGGACTAGCGAATCCAAAAACATTCAGTACTTC